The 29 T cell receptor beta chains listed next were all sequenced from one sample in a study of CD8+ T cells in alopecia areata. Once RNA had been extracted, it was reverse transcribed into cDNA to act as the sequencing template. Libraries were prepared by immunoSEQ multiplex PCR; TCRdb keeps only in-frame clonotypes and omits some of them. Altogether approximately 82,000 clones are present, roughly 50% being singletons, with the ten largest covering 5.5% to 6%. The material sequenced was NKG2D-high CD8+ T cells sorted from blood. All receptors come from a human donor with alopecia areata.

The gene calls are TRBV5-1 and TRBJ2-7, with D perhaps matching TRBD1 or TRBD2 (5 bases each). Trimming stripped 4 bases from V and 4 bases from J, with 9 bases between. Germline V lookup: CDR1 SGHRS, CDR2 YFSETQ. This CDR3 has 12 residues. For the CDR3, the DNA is TGCGCCAGCAGCATGGGGGTTTACGAGCAGTACTTC. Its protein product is CASSMGVYEQYF.

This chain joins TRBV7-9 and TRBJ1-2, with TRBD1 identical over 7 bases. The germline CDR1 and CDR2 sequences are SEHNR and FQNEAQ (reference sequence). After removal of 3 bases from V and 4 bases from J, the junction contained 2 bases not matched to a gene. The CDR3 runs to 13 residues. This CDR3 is CASSFGDSYGYTF. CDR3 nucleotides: TGTGCCAGCAGCTTTGGGGACAGCTATGGCTACACCTTC.

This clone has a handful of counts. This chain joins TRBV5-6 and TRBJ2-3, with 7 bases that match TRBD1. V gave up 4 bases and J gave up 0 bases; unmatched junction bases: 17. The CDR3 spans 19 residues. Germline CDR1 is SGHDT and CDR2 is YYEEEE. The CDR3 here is CASSPTRITGTESTDTQYF. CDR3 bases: TGTGCCAGCAGCCCCACACGAATCACCGGGACAGAAAGCACAGATACGCAGTATTTT.

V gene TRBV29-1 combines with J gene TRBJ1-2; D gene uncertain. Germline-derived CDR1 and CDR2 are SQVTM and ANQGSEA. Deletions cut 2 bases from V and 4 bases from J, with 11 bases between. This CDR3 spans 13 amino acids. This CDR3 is CSVETSWGYGYTF. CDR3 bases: TGCAGCGTTGAAACCTCGTGGGGCTATGGCTACACCTTC.

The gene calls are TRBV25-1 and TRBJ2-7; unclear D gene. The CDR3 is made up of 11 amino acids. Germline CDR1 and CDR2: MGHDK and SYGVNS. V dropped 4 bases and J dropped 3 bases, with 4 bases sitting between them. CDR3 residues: CASSANYEQYF. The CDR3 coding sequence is TGTGCCAGCAGTGCCAACTACGAGCAGTACTTC.

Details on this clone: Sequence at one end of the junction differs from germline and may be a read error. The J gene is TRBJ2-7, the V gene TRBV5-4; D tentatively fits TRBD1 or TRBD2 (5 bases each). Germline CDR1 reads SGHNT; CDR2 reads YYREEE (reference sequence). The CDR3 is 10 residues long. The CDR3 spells CASRGRETIF. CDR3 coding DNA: TGTGCCAGCAGGGGACGGGAAACTATCTTC.

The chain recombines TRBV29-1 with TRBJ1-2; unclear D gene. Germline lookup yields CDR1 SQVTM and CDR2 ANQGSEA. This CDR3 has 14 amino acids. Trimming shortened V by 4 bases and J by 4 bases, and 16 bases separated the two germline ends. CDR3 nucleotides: TGCAGCGTTGTCATTACAGATGGTAGCTATGGCTACACCTTC. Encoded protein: CSVVITDGSYGYTF.

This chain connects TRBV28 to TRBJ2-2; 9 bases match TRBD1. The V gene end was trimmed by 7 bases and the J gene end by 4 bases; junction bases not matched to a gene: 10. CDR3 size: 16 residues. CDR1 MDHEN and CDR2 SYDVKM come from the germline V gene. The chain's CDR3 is CASTRTGQGITGELFF. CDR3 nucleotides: TGTGCCAGCACAAGAACGGGACAGGGTATCACCGGGGAGCTGTTTTTT.

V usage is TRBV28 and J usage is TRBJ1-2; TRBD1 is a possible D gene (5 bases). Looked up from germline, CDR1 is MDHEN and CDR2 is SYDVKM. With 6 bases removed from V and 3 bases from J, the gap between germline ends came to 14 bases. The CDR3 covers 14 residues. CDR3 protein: CASRQFGTDYGYTF. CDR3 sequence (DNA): TGTGCCAGCAGACAATTCGGGACGGACTATGGCTACACCTTC.

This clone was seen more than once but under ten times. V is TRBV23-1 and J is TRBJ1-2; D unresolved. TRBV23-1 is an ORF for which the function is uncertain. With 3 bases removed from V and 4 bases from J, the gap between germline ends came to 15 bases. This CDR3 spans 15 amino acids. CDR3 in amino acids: CASSHMTKATYGYTF. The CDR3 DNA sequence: TGCGCCAGCAGTCACATGACAAAGGCCACCTATGGCTACACCTTC.

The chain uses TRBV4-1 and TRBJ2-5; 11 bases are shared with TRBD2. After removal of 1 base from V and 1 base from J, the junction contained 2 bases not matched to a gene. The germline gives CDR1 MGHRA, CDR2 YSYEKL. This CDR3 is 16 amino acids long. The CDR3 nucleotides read TGCGCCAGCAGCCAAGTACTAGCGGGGGTCCAAGAGACCCAGTACTTC. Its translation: CASSQVLAGVQETQYF.

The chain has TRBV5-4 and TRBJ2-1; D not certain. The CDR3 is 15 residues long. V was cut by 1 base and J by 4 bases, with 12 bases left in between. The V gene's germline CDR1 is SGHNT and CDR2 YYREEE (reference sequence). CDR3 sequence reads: CASSLSAGQYNEQFF. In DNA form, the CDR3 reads TGTGCCAGCAGCTTGTCCGCCGGGCAGTACAATGAGCAGTTCTTC.

The chain's CDR3 is CASSFPSENYGYTF. CDR3 DNA: TGTGCCAGCAGCTTCCCATCAGAGAACTATGGCTACACCTTC. The rearrangement links TRBV5-6 to TRBJ1-2; D ambiguous. This CDR3 region has 14 residues. Germline CDR1 and CDR2: SGHDT and YYEEEE. Trimming took 2 bases from V and 2 from J, leaving 10 bases between them.

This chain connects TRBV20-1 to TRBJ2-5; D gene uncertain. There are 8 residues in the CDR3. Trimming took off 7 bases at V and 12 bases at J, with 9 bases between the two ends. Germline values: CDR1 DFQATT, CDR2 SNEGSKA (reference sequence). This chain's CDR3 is CSVGTEYF. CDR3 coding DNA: TGCAGTGTGGGTACCGAGTACTTC.

The DNA for the CDR3 is TGTGCCAGCAGTTACCGGGACACCTACGAGCAGTACTTC. Translation gives CASSYRDTYEQYF. The chain recombines TRBV6-6 with TRBJ2-7; D may be TRBD1 (6 bases). V was clipped by 2 bases and J by 2 bases, with 7 bases between them. This CDR3 region has 13 residues. Germline lookup yields CDR1 MNHNY and CDR2 SVGAGI (reference sequence).

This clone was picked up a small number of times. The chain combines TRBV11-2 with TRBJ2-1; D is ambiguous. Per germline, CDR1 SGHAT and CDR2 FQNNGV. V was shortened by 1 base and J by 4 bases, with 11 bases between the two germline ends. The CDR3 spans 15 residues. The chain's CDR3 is CASSLVGLNYNEQFF. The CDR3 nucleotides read TGTGCCAGCAGCTTAGTTGGGCTAAATTACAATGAGCAGTTCTTC.

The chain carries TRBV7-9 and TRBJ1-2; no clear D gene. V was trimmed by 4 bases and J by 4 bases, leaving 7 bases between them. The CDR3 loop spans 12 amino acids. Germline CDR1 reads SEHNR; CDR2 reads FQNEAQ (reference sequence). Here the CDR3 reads CASSYSSYGYTF. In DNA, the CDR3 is TGTGCCAGCAGCTACAGTAGCTATGGCTACACCTTC.

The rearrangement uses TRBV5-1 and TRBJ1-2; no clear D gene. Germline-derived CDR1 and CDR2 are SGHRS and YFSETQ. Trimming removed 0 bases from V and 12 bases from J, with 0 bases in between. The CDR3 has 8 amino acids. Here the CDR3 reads CASSLDTF. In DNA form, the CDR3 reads TGCGCCAGCAGCTTGGACACCTTC.

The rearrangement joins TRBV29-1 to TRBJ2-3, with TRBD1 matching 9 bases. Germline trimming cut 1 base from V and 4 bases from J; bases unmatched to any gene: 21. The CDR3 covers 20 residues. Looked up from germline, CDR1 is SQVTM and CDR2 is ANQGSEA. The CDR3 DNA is TGCAGCGTTGAAGTAGCCGGGACAGGGAACCTCGGGAGTAGGTCAGATACGCAGTATTTT. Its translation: CSVEVAGTGNLGSRSDTQYF.

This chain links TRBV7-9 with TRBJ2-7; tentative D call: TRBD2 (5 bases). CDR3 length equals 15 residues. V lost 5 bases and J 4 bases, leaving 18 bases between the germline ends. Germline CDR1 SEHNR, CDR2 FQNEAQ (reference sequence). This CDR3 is CASSPKTGILYEQYF. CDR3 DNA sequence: TGTGCCAGCAGCCCGAAAACCGGGATACTATACGAGCAGTACTTC. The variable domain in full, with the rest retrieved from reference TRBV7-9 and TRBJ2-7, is DTGVSQNPRHKITKRGQNVTFRCDPISEHNRLYWYRQTLGQGPEFLTYFQNEAQLEKSRLLSDRFSAERPKGSFSTLEIQRTEQGDSAMYLCASSPKTGILYEQYFGPGTRLTVT.

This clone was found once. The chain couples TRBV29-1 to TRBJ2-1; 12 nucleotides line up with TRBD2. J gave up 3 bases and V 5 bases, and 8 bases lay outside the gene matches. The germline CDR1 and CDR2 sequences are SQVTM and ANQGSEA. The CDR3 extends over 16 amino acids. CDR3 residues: CSVPWTSGNLYNEQFF. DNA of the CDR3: TGCAGCGTTCCGTGGACTAGCGGGAACCTCTACAATGAGCAGTTCTTC.

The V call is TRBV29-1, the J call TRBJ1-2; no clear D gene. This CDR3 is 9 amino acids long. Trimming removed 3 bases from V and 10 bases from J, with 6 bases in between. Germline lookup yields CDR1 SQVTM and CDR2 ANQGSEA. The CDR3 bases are TGCAGCGTTGACGGCCACTACACCTTC. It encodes CSVDGHYTF.

The CDR3 DNA reads as TGTGCCAGCAGCGTAGTTTCTTCAGAGACCCAGTACTTC. Its translation is CASSVVSSETQYF. The V gene is TRBV9, the J gene TRBJ2-5; D not certain. Germline assignment: CDR1 SGDLS and CDR2 YYNGEE. V was trimmed by 0 bases and J by 4 bases, leaving 7 bases between them. There are 13 residues in the CDR3.

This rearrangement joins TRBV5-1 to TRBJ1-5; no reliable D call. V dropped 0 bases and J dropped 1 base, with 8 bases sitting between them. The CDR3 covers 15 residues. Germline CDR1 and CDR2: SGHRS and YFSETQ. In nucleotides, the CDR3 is TGCGCCAGCAGCTTGGGGGGTTTAAGCAATCAGCCCCAGCATTTT. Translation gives CASSLGGLSNQPQHF.

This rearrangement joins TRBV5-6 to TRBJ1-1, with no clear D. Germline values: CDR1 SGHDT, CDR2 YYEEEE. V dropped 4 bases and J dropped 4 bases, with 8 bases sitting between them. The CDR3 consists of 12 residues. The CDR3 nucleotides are TGTGCCAGCAGCCCGGGCGCCACTGAAGCTTTCTTT. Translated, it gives CASSPGATEAFF.

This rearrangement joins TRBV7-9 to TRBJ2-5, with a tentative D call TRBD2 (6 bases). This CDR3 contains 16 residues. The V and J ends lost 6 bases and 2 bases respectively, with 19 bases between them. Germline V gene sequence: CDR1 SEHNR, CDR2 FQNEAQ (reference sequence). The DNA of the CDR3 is TGTGCCAGCAGTGGCTTGCCCGCGGGGCGGCAAGAGACCCAGTACTTC. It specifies CASSGLPAGRQETQYF.

The chain's CDR3 is CASSLEGPKNIQYF. As DNA, the CDR3 is TGTGCCAGCAGCTTGGAGGGACCAAAAAACATTCAGTACTTC. The chain is built from TRBV5-6 and TRBJ2-4, with D possibly being TRBD1 or TRBD2 (5 bases each). V lost 0 bases to trimming and J lost 4 bases, with 8 bases between them. This CDR3 has 14 amino acids. The germline gives CDR1 SGHDT, CDR2 YYEEEE.

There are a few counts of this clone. As DNA, the CDR3 is TGTGCCACCACCGGAGGGACTGAAGCTTTCTTT. Protein: CATTGGTEAFF. The chain joins TRBV25-1 to TRBJ1-1, with D unclear. Germline assignment: CDR1 MGHDK and CDR2 SYGVNS. The CDR3 spans 11 residues. Trimming stripped 10 bases from V and 5 bases from J, with 11 bases between.

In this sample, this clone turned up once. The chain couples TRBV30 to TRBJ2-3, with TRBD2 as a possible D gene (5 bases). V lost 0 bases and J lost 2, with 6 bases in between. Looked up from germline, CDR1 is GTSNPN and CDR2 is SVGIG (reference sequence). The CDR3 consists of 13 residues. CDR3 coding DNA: TGTGCCTGGAGTGTAGACTACACAGATACGCAGTATTTT. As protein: CAWSVDYTDTQYF.